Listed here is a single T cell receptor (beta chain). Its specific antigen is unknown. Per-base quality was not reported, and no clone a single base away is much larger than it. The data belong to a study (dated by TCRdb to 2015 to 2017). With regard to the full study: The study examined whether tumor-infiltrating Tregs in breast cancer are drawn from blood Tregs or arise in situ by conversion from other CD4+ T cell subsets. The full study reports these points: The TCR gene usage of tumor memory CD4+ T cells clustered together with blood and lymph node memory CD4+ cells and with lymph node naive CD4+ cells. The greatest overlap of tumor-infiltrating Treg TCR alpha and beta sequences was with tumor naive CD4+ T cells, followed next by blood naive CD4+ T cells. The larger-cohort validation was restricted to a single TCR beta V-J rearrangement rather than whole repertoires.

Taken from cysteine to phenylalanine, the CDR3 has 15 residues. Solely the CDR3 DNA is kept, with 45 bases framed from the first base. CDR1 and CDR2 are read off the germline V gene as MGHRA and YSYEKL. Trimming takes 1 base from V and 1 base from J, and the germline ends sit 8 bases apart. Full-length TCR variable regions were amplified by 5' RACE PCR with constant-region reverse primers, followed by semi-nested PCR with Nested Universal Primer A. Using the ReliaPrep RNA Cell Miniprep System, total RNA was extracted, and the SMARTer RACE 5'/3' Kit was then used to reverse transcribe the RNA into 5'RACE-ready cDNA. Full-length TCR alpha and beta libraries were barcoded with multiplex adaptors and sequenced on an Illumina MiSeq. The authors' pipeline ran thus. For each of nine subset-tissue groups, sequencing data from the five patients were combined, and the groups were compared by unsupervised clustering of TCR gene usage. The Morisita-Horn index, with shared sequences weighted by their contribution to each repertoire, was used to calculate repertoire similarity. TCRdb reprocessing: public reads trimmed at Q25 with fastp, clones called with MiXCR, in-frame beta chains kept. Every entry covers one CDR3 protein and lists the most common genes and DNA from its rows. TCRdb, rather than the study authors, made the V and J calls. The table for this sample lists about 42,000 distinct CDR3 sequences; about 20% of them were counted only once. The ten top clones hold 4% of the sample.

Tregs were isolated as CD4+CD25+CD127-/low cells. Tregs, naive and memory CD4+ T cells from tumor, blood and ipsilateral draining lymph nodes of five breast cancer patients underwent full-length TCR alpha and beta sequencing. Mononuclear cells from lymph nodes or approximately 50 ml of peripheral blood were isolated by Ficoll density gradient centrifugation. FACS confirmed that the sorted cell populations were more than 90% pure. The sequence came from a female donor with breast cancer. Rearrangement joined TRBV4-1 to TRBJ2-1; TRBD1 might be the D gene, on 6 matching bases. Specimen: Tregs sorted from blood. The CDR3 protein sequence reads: CASSQGRGSYNEQFF. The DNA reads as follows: TGCGCCAGCAGCCAAGGCAGGGGATCCTACAATGAGCAGTTCTTC.